Included here is one T cell receptor beta chain sequence, with context. TCRdb analysed the RT-PCR reads with MiXCR anew, one entry per CDR3 protein. The sample contains some 960,000 distinct CDR3 sequences, about a sixth of which appear only once. CDR3 size: 14 residues. V lost 3 bases, J lost 6 bases, and 14 bases lay in between. This sample is drawn from a study of patients and donors after allogeneic stem cell transplantation. This TCR derives from a human donor who was either an allogeneic HSCT recipient or a stem cell or donor lymphocyte infusion donor (not recorded which). It is not recorded whose cells these are; they may come from a transplant donor. The sequenced material came from blood, either unsorted or a sorted T cell fraction (not recorded which). This sequence joins TRBV12-3 or TRBV12-4 and TRBJ1-2; D is perhaps TRBD1 (6 bases). CDR3 nucleotides: TGTGCCAGCAGTTTCGGGGGGCTTAATGATGGCTACACCTTC. This encodes CASSFGGLNDGYTF.